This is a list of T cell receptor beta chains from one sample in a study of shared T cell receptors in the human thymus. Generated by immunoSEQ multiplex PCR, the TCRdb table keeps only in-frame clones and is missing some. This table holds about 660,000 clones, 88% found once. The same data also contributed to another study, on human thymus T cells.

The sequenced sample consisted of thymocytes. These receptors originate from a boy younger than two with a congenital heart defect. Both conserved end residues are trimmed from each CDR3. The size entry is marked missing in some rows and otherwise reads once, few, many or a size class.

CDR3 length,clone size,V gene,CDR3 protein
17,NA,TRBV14,ASSQDTGTSGSSTGELF
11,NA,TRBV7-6,ASRGDFQETQY
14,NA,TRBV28,ASSLLLEQREGEQY
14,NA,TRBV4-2,ASSQEVLAGGDEQF
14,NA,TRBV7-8,ASSTSNGGGLDTIY
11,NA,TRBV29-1,SVYPGSGNTIY
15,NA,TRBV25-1,ASSEGTSGRGHNEQF
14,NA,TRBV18,ASSTAGTPDPYEQY
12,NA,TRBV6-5,ASRREGDDYGYT
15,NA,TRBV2,ASRVEGPPPRYNEQF
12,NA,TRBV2,ASTDGRGTDTQY
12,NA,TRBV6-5,ASSPFGRDNEQF
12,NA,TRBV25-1,ASRRGRGDYEQY
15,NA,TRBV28,ASSHHRDQWISYEQY
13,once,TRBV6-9,ASINVAGPKNIQY
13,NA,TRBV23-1,ASINRLAASETQY
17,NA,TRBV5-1,ASSLAPNGLAGEENEQY
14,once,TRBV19,ASSIASGNCGDTQY
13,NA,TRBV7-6,ASSFGVRGQETQY
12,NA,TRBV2,ASTKGLYTGELF
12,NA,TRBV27,ASSFSQQGDGYT
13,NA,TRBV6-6,ASSYPAGGGETQY
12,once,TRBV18,ASSRGLTVETQY
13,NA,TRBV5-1,ASSLGLQGQETQY
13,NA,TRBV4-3,ASRIKREGRNEQF
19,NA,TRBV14,ASSRARGGRLRRLCTNEQF
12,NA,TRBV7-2,ASSLGGEDQPQH
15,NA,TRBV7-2,ASSLGPTSGRDETQY
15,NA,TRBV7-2,ASSLAPSGKDKNIQY
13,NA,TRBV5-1,ASSSKREGKETQY
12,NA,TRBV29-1,SVRTGAALNEQY
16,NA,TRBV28,ASSLCGEGGPSNYGYT
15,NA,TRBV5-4,ASSLGRVPGRESPLH
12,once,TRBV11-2,TSSLDSGPNEQF
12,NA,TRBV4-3,ASSQGRDGDTQY
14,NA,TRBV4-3,ASSLWPTGISYEQY
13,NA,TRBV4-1,ASSQSGDNTDTQY
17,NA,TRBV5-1,ASSLGWQGSLPYQETQY
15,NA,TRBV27,ASSPYIRDRETGELF
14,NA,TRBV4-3,ASSQEWRTGCTEAF
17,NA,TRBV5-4,ASSLWNPDGDRSSYGYT
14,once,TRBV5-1,ASSLEMGQGVTEAF
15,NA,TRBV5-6,ASSPPGGASGANVLT